This passage covers 21 T cell receptor beta chains from one sample sequenced in a study of blood T cell repertoires in COVID-19. Profiling relied on immunoSEQ multiplex PCR, and the TCRdb table lists in-frame clones only, not all of them. This repertoire shows approximately 230,000 clones, 70% to 90% found once; its top ten account for approximately 2.2%. The specimen sequenced was peripheral blood. The receptors shown here come from a middle-aged woman who had recovered from COVID-19.

The count of this clone is one. The genes are TRBV19 and TRBJ2-2; 10 nucleotides match TRBD1. Trimming took 2 bases from V and 4 from J; bases not matched to a gene: 4. CDR1 is LNHDA, CDR2 SQIVND, per germline (reference sequence). The CDR3 contains 16 residues. The CDR3, as DNA: TGTGCCAGTAGTATAAGACAGGGGGCCCTCACCGGGGAGCTGTTTTTT. Its protein product is CASSIRQGALTGELFF. Variable domain in full (rest from reference TRBV19 and TRBJ2-2): DGGITQSPKYLFRKEGQNVTLSCEQNLNHDAMYWYRQDPGQGLRLIYYSQIVNDFQKGDIAEGYSVSREKKESFPLTVTSAQKNPTAFYLCASSIRQGALTGELFFGEGSRLTVL.

V is TRBV18 and J is TRBJ2-1; 7 positions match TRBD1. The ends lost 3 bases at V and 6 bases at J; junction bases unmatched: 5. The CDR3 is 14 amino acids. The germline V gene encodes CDR1 KGHSH and CDR2 LQKENI. CDR3 protein: CASSPPGQRNEQFF. The CDR3, as DNA: TGTGCCAGCTCACCGCCGGGACAGCGCAATGAGCAGTTCTTC.

V usage is TRBV29-1 and J usage is TRBJ2-5; D may be TRBD2 (6 bases). Germline CDR1 and CDR2: SQVTM and ANQGSEA. CDR3 length: 10 amino acids. The V and J ends lost 7 bases and 7 bases respectively, with 10 bases between them. CDR3 coding DNA: TGCAGCGGTGGGGGAGGGACCCAGTACTTC. Translating it yields CSGGGGTQYF.

The J gene is TRBJ1-6, the V gene TRBV30; unclear D gene. Germline CDR1 GTSNPN, CDR2 SVGIG (reference sequence). Trimming took 2 bases from V and 10 from J, leaving 6 bases between them. There are 11 residues in the CDR3. The CDR3 is CAWSSGSPLHF. The CDR3 DNA reads as TGTGCCTGGAGTTCGGGATCACCCCTCCACTTT.

This clone occurred once. V and J are TRBV5-4 and TRBJ2-7; a possible D gene is TRBD2 (6 bases). Germline CDR1 reads SGHNT; CDR2 reads YYREEE (reference sequence). The CDR3 has 13 amino acids. Between the trimmed V and J ends, which lost 4 bases and 2 bases, there was a span of 10 bases. CDR3 amino acids: CASSTGLTYEQYF. The DNA for the CDR3 is TGTGCCAGCAGCACGGGACTGACCTACGAGCAGTACTTC.

This chain links TRBV6-5 with TRBJ1-2; possibly TRBD1 for D (5 bases). The CDR3 is made up of 13 amino acids. Trimming shortened V by 7 bases and J by 4 bases, and 13 bases separated the two germline ends. Germline CDR1 is MNHEY and CDR2 is SVGAGI. CDR3 region: CASNRQGSYGYTF. The CDR3 nucleotides read TGTGCCAGCAACCGCCAGGGTAGCTATGGCTACACCTTC.

This chain connects TRBV9 to TRBJ2-1; D remains unclear. V was pared by 0 bases and J by 8 bases, with 12 bases between. Germline loops: CDR1 SGDLS, CDR2 YYNGEE. This CDR3 is 14 amino acids long. CDR3 protein: CASSVVPWSDEQFF. The CDR3 bases are TGTGCCAGCAGCGTAGTACCTTGGAGCGATGAGCAGTTCTTC.

This chain links TRBV19 with TRBJ2-4; no clear D gene. Germline-derived CDR1 and CDR2 are LNHDA and SQIVND (reference sequence). This CDR3 is 14 amino acids long. Trimming took 5 bases from V and 1 from J, leaving 9 bases between them. The CDR3 region is CASSQPGAKNIQYF. CDR3 DNA: TGTGCCAGTAGTCAGCCCGGGGCCAAAAACATTCAGTACTTC.

V gene TRBV29-1 combines with J gene TRBJ1-2, with D perhaps TRBD1 (5 bases). CDR1 and CDR2 from the germline V gene are SQVTM and ANQGSEA. The CDR3 spans 12 residues. Trimming left V 4 bases short and J 3 bases short, with 9 bases between. CDR3: CSVGTGDYGYTF. CDR3 bases: TGCAGCGTTGGTACAGGAGACTATGGCTACACCTTC.

CDR3 coding DNA: TGTGCCAGCAGTTCAGGGGGATGGGATGGCTACACCTTC. It translates to CASSSGGWDGYTF. This rearrangement joins TRBV6-5 to TRBJ1-2, with TRBD1 identical over 7 bases. Per the germline V gene, CDR1 is MNHEY and CDR2 is SVGAGI. With V trimmed by 4 bases and J by 6 bases, 5 bases remained unmatched. The CDR3 totals 13 residues.

The V call is TRBV24-1, the J call TRBJ1-2; TRBD1 matches at 7 bases. The J segment lost 3 bases and the V segment lost 3 bases, leaving 12 bases of the junction unmatched. Germline-derived CDR1 and CDR2 are KGHDR and SFDVKD. The CDR3 has 17 residues. This CDR3 reads CATSDRHSGQLDYGYTF. CDR3 coding DNA: TGTGCCACCAGTGATCGTCACTCGGGACAGCTTGACTATGGCTACACCTTC.

The V call is TRBV4-1, the J call TRBJ2-2; tentative D call: TRBD2 (7 bases). CDR3 size: 15 residues. The V end lost 6 bases, the J end lost 1 base, and 12 bases lay between the germline ends. Germline V CDR1 and CDR2: MGHRA, YSYEKL. CDR3 sequence (DNA): TGCGCCAGCAGACGCGGGGGACAGAACACCGGGGAGCTGTTTTTT. Amino acid sequence: CASRRGGQNTGELFF.

The chain joins TRBV19 to TRBJ2-1, with TRBD1 identical over 8 bases. The CDR3 has 12 residues. The germline CDR1 and CDR2 sequences are LNHDA and SQIVND (reference sequence). V was pared by 3 bases and J by 12 bases, with 4 bases of the junction left unmatched. The CDR3, as DNA: TGTGCCAGTAGTATCCGACAGGGGCGGCAGTTCTTC. Amino acids: CASSIRQGRQFF. The whole variable domain, remainder taken from reference TRBV19 and TRBJ2-1, is DGGITQSPKYLFRKEGQNVTLSCEQNLNHDAMYWYRQDPGQGLRLIYYSQIVNDFQKGDIAEGYSVSREKKESFPLTVTSAQKNPTAFYLCASSIRQGRQFFGPGTRLTVL.

V is TRBV19 and J is TRBJ1-4; 8 bases align to TRBD1. V lost 5 bases, J lost 13 bases, and 9 bases stayed unmatched. The germline CDR1 and CDR2 sequences are LNHDA and SQIVND (reference sequence). The CDR3 contains 13 residues. The CDR3 bases are TGTGCCAGTAGTGTCGACAGGGGAGGAGGACTGTTTTTT. The encoded protein is CASSVDRGGGLFF.

This rearrangement joins TRBV5-8 to TRBJ1-5, with D unresolved. Germline V gene lookup returns CDR1 SGHTS and CDR2 YDEGEE. Trimming removed 3 bases from V and 6 bases from J, with 7 bases in between. The CDR3 consists of 12 residues. CDR3 in amino acids: CASSWGGQPQHF. The CDR3 DNA is TGTGCCAGCAGCTGGGGAGGTCAGCCCCAGCATTTT. The variable domain in full, completed from reference TRBV5-8 and TRBJ1-5, reads EAGVTQSPTHLIKTRGQQATLRCSPISGHTSVYWYQQALGLGLQFLLWYDEGEERNRGNFPPRFSGRQFPNYSSELNVNALELEDSALYLCASSWGGQPQHFGDGTRLSIL.

J is TRBJ1-6 and V is TRBV27; D is perhaps TRBD1 (5 bases). This CDR3 spans 13 amino acids. Germline values: CDR1 MNHEY, CDR2 SMNVEV (reference sequence). V gave up 5 bases and J gave up 6 bases, with 8 bases separating them. The CDR3 region is CASSLRVNSPLHF. The CDR3 DNA reads TGTGCCAGCAGTCTCAGGGTTAATTCACCCCTCCACTTT.

The J gene is TRBJ2-7, the V gene TRBV9, with TRBD1 matching over 8 bases. Trimming took 4 bases from V and 6 from J; bases not matched to a gene: 6. Germline assignment: CDR1 SGDLS and CDR2 YYNGEE. This CDR3 spans 13 amino acids. In DNA form, the CDR3 reads TGTGCCAGCAGCCCCGGACAGGGCTCCGAGCAGTACTTC. Amino acids: CASSPGQGSEQYF.

V gene TRBV5-6 combines with J gene TRBJ2-3; 8 bases are shared with TRBD1. This CDR3 spans 14 amino acids. V trimming: 4 bases; J trimming: 5 bases; junction bases outside the gene matches: 6. CDR1 is SGHDT, CDR2 YYEEEE, per germline. The CDR3 loop is CASSKDRVEDTQYF. CDR3 DNA: TGTGCCAGCAGCAAGGACAGGGTGGAAGATACGCAGTATTTT.

J is TRBJ2-5 and V is TRBV2; D may be TRBD1 (5 bases). The germline V gene has CDR1 SNHLY and CDR2 FYNNEI. The CDR3 length is 12 residues. Trimming stripped 11 bases from V and 4 bases from J, with 14 bases between. CDR3 nucleotide sequence: TGTGCCGGATCTCCCAGGGCAGAGACCCAGTACTTC. Translated: CAGSPRAETQYF. Full variable domain (rest looked up from reference TRBV2 and TRBJ2-5): EPEVTQTPSHQVTQMGQEVILRCVPISNHLYFYWYRQILGQKVEFLVSFYNNEISEKSEIFDDQFSVERPDGSNFTLKIRSTKLEDSAMYFCAGSPRAETQYFGPGTRLLVL.

J is TRBJ2-7 and V is TRBV5-4; 9 nucleotides align to TRBD1. Trimming at V came to 4 bases and at J to 3 bases, leaving 8 bases not matched to a gene. From germline, CDR1 is SGHNT and CDR2 YYREEE (reference sequence). The CDR3 length is 15 residues. CDR3 protein: CASSAPGQGYYEQYF. Here the CDR3 DNA reads TGTGCCAGCAGCGCTCCGGGACAGGGATACTACGAGCAGTACTTC.

The genes are TRBV18 and TRBJ1-5; D is uncertain. The germline V gene encodes CDR1 KGHSH and CDR2 LQKENI. This CDR3 is 16 amino acids long. With 4 bases removed from V and 2 bases from J, the gap between germline ends came to 15 bases. The CDR3 DNA reads as TGTGCCAGCTCACAGAATAGGGCCGGGGGCAATCAGCCCCAGCATTTT. Translation: CASSQNRAGGNQPQHF. Variable domain in full (rest from reference TRBV18 and TRBJ1-5): NAGVMQNPRHLVRRRGQEARLRCSPMKGHSHVYWYRQLPEEGLKFMVYLQKENIIDESGMPKERFSAEFPKEGPSILRIQQVVRGDSAAYFCASSQNRAGGNQPQHFGDGTRLSIL.